This T cell receptor beta chain was observed in a study of CD8 T cells in ankylosing spondylitis. Regarding the study as a whole: Peripheral blood held disease-linked clones only at relatively low frequency, and these were CD8+. Typical of ankylosing spondylitis blood, it appeared, was a TCR beta motif of eight highly homologous variants. Disease-linked clones were reportedly significantly enriched in matched ankylosing spondylitis synovial fluid. Some of the motif variants had earlier been found in reactive arthritis patients' fluid and blood.

This clonotype has more than one count but fewer than ten. Its specificity is unknown. In making TCR beta libraries, quantitative 5'-RACE with molecular barcodes was used. TCRdb recomputed calls from the 5' RACE reads with MiXCR, one row per CDR3 protein. The sample has 350,000 to 550,000 distinct CDR3 sequences, roughly a quarter seen once. J gave up 6 bases and V 5 bases, and 7 bases lay outside the gene matches. The CDR3 has 13 residues. In germline, CDR1 is SGHNT, CDR2 YENEEA. The sample was blood, either unsorted or a sorted T cell fraction (not recorded which). The genes are TRBV11-3 and TRBJ2-7, with 7 bases aligning to TRBD1. This sequence originates from a male donor with ankylosing spondylitis. The CDR3 loop reads CASSIVTGTEQYF. The CDR3 region has the DNA TGTGCCAGCAGCATCGTGACAGGGACCGAGCAGTACTTC.